This T cell receptor (beta chain) was documented in a study of blood T cells in healthy people across ages. Study-wide results and caveats: Researchers report that TCR beta diversity correlated strongly with naive T cell percentage.

Per the germline V gene, CDR1 is SGHAT and CDR2 is FQNNGV. This CDR3 is 14 amino acids long. After removal of 5 bases from V and 8 bases from J, the junction contained 5 bases not matched to a gene. The use of a sample-barcoded 5' primer and a J-beta primer mix characterized a second PCR of about 7 to 12 cycles. Using its own MiXCR run on the 5' RACE reads, TCRdb lists one record per CDR3 protein. The sample lists hundreds of thousands of distinct CDR3 sequences; around 25% were seen once. Concerning this clonotype: Its cognate antigen is unknown.

A further study also used this sample, focusing on T cells of mothers and their children.

The source material was blood. J is TRBJ2-4 and V is TRBV11-2; TRBD1 aligns across 11 bases. The TCR comes from a boy younger than 18 in good health. The CDR3 loop reads CASSRTGGLDIQYF. In nucleotides, the CDR3 is TGTGCCAGCAGCCGGACAGGGGGCTTGGACATTCAGTACTTC.